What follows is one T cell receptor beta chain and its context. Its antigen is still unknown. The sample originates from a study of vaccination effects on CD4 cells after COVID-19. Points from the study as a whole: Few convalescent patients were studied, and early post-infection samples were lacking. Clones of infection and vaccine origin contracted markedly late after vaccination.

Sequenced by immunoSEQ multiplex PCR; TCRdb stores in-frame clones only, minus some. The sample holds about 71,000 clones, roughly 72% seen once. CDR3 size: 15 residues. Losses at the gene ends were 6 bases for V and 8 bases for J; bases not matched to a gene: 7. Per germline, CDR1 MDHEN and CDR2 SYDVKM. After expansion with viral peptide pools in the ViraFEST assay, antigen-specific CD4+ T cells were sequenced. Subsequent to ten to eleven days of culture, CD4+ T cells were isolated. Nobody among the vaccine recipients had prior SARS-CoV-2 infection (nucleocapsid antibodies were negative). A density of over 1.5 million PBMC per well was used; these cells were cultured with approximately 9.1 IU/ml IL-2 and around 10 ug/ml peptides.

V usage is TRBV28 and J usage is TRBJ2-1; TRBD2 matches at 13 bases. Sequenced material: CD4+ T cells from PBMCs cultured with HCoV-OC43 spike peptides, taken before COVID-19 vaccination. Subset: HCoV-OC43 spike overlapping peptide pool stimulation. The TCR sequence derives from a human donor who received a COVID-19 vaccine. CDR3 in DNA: TGTGCCAGCAGGGGGACTAGCGGGGACCTGGATGAGCAGTTCTTC. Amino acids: CASRGTSGDLDEQFF.